These 9 T cell receptor beta chains came from one sample sequenced in a study of T cells after yellow fever vaccination. TCRdb re-called the 5' RACE reads through MiXCR, storing one row per CDR3 protein. The table lists approximately 580,000 distinct CDR3 sequences, about 17% of them singletons. The sample was PBMCs, taken around 5 days after the first yellow fever vaccination. The origin of the receptors is a man aged 18-30 years who received the YFV17D yellow fever vaccine.

The table lists this clonotype with a few counts. The chain combines TRBV5-1 with TRBJ2-1; TRBD1 matches 10 bases. CDR1 is SGHRS and CDR2 is YFSETQ in the germline V gene. Trimming took 0 bases from V and 8 from J; bases not matched to a gene: 8. The CDR3 has 16 residues. The CDR3 region has the DNA TGCGCCAGCAGCTTGGGGGGGACAGGGGCCCGCTATGAGCAGTTCTTC. This gives the protein CASSLGGTGARYEQFF.

In its sample, this clonotype was seen a few times. The chain uses TRBV10-3 and TRBJ1-1; D perhaps matches TRBD1 (5 bases). Germline values: CDR1 ENHRY, CDR2 SYGVKD. This CDR3 has 15 amino acids. Deletions cut 3 bases from V and 11 bases from J, with 22 bases between. In DNA, the CDR3 is TGTGCCATCAGTGAAAGTCTAGGCGGACAAATGGGGGCTTTCTTT. Amino acid sequence: CAISESLGGQMGAFF.

This clonotype has only a few counts. The chain combines TRBV7-9 with TRBJ1-1; weak D call: TRBD1 (5 bases). CDR1 and CDR2 (germline): SEHNR, FQNEAQ (reference sequence). CDR3 length equals 14 residues. Trimming cost V 5 bases and J 3 bases, with 13 bases left between them. The CDR3 region has the DNA TGTGCCAGCAGCCAGACAGAGATCCACACTGAAGCTTTCTTT. Translated, it gives CASSQTEIHTEAFF.

In its sample, this clonotype was seen many times. This chain joins TRBV20-1 and TRBJ2-3, with a weak D call TRBD2 (6 bases). CDR3 length: 15 residues. Germline V gives CDR1 DFQATT, CDR2 SNEGSKA (reference sequence). V was cut by 2 bases and J by 6 bases, with 18 bases left in between. CDR3 amino acids: CSARRDGGLVDTQYF. DNA for the CDR3: TGCAGTGCTAGACGGGACGGGGGATTAGTGGATACGCAGTATTTT.

The chain carries TRBV5-5 and TRBJ2-6; unclear D gene. CDR1 SGHKS and CDR2 YYEKEE come from the germline V gene (reference sequence). V lost 1 base to trimming and J lost 1 base, with 3 bases between them. The CDR3 consists of 14 residues. The CDR3, as DNA: TGTGCCAGCAGCTTGAAGTCTGGGGCCAACGTCCTGACTTTC. Protein: CASSLKSGANVLTF.

CDR3: CASSAPGLAGSNEQFF. CDR3 coding DNA: TGCGCCAGCAGCGCACCGGGACTAGCGGGGTCCAATGAGCAGTTCTTC. The chain carries TRBV5-1 and TRBJ2-1; the match to TRBD2 covers 13 bases. V shed 4 bases, J shed 6 bases, and the junction held 7 bases outside the gene matches. The germline V gene has CDR1 SGHRS and CDR2 YFSETQ. CDR3 length: 16 amino acids.

This clonotype was observed once. The CDR3 protein is CASSYSMNEGSSYNSPLHF. CDR3 in DNA: TGTGCCAGCAGTTACTCGATGAACGAAGGTAGCTCCTATAATTCACCCCTCCACTTT. The genes are TRBV6-5 and TRBJ1-6; D not resolved. The CDR3 consists of 19 residues. Germline loops: CDR1 MNHEY, CDR2 SVGAGI. V was cut by 0 bases and J by 0 bases, with 15 bases left in between.

The chain couples TRBV25-1 to TRBJ2-5, with D unresolved. The CDR3 totals 14 residues. Per the germline V gene, CDR1 is MGHDK and CDR2 is SYGVNS. V lost 1 base to trimming and J lost 1 base, with 7 bases between them. CDR3 DNA sequence: TGTGCCAGCAGTGAATTTTACAGCCAAGAGACCCAGTACTTC. Residues: CASSEFYSQETQYF.

This clonotype was counted a few times. V and J are TRBV12-3 or TRBV12-4 and TRBJ2-7; a possible D gene is TRBD1 (6 bases). The CDR3 has 15 residues. V was cut by 6 bases and J by 1 base, with 16 bases left in between. Here the CDR3 reads CASSPGDIRSYEQYV. The CDR3 DNA reads TGTGCCAGCAGCCCCGGGGACATACGATCCTACGAGCAGTACGTC.